The 4 T cell receptor beta chains below come from one sample, sequenced in a study of PD-1 blockade in classical Hodgkin lymphoma. Clones were sequenced by immunoSEQ multiplex PCR, and TCRdb holds only the in-frame ones, with some missing. The table shows approximately 13,000 clones, with 80% occurring only once. Every one of the patients relapsed after autologous stem cell transplantation (brentuximab vedotin exposure was variable). The sample consisted of peripheral blood mononuclear cells (PBMCs), taken at baseline. These TCRs come from a human donor with classical Hodgkin lymphoma.

The rearrangement uses TRBV19 and TRBJ1-3; D is unresolved. CDR1 and CDR2 (germline): LNHDA, SQIVND (reference sequence). Trimming removed 2 bases at V and 1 base at J, with 0 bases between. The CDR3 has 12 residues. Here the CDR3 reads CASSISGNTIYF. The CDR3 bases are TGTGCCAGTAGTATATCTGGAAACACCATATATTTT.

The chain recombines TRBV15 with TRBJ1-1, with D unresolved. Germline V gene sequence: CDR1 LNHNV, CDR2 YYDKDF (reference sequence). This CDR3 is built from 19 residues. V gave up 3 bases and J gave up 0 bases, with 23 bases separating them. The CDR3 spells CATSSRSRYTPFMNTEAFF. CDR3 coding DNA: TGTGCCACCAGCAGTCGATCGAGGTATACCCCCTTTATGAACACTGAAGCTTTCTTT.

V is TRBV2 and J is TRBJ2-2; D is unclear. The ends were cut back, 2 bases at V and 2 bases at J, with 12 bases in the middle. The CDR3 length is 16 residues. The V gene's germline CDR1 is SNHLY and CDR2 FYNNEI. The CDR3 is CASSEWKGSNTGELFF. CDR3 bases: TGTGCCAGCAGTGAATGGAAGGGCAGCAACACCGGGGAGCTGTTTTTT.

V is TRBV6-6 and J is TRBJ2-5; D assignment may be TRBD1 or TRBD2 (5 bases each). This CDR3 is built from 13 residues. Germline loops: CDR1 MNHNY, CDR2 SVGAGI (reference sequence). V shed 8 bases and J shed 5 bases, with 15 bases lying between them. The CDR3 region is CASCWDLRETQYF. The CDR3 DNA follows: TGTGCCAGCTGCTGGGACCTCCGGGAGACCCAGTACTTC.